The table lists the clone carrying this TCR beta chain with a few counts. This record comes from a study of blood T cell repertoires in COVID-19. Study context: COVID-19 samples collected from the United States, Italy and Spain covered acute and convalescent phases.

Per the authors' pipeline: Amplified reference gene primers provided the basis for estimating nucleated cell counts. Here immunoSEQ multiplex PCR was the method, and the copy in TCRdb shows in-frame clones only, minus some. V, J and clone size were drawn from that table, and D and trimming were deduced from the DNA. This table holds 100,000 or so clones, about 85% found once. The TCR originated in a man aged 50-60 years with acute or convalescent COVID-19. Material for sequencing was peripheral blood.

CDR3 DNA: TGTGCCAGCAGCTCCCGGGGGGGTCACAATCAGCCCCAGCATTTT. Translated, it gives CASSSRGGHNQPQHF. This sequence joins TRBV7-8 and TRBJ1-5, with D perhaps TRBD1 (5 bases). V was cut by 4 bases and J by 3 bases, with 13 bases left in between. The germline gives CDR1 SGHVS, CDR2 FQNEAQ. CDR3 length: 15 residues. The full variable domain, in which reference TRBV7-8 and TRBJ1-5 provide the parts outside the CDR3, is GAGVSQSPRYKVAKRGQDVALRCDPISGHVSLFWYQQALGQGPEFLTYFQNEAQLDKSGLPSDRFFAERPEGSVSTLKIQRTQQEDSAVYLCASSSRGGHNQPQHFGDGTRLSIL.